Each of the 30 T cell receptor beta chains below was sequenced from the same sample in a study of T cell clonality in common variable immunodeficiency. Findings and limits, study-wide: Fewer deletions and N-nucleotide insertions were reportedly seen in common variable immunodeficiency TCR beta sequences.

Their antigen targets remain unknown. TCRdb keeps only in-frame clones here, not all; method: immunoSEQ multiplex PCR. The sample yields 40,000 or so clones, without any singletons. Sequenced sample: peripheral blood mononuclear cells. Receptor source: a human donor with common variable immunodeficiency.

As for this clone: The observed sequence ends 3 residues before the CDR3 terminus, with the missing tail filled in from the germline J gene. The chain employs TRBV7-9 and TRBJ2-7, with 11 bases fitting TRBD1. V trimming: 5 bases; J trimming: 3 bases; junction bases outside the gene matches: 3. CDR3 size: 14 residues. Germline lookup yields CDR1 SEHNR and CDR2 FQNEAQ (reference sequence). The CDR3 here is CASSPGTGGYEQYF. CDR3 DNA (partial): TGTGCCAGCAGCCCGGGGACAGGGGGCTACGAG.

This clone was recorded at least ten times. The CDR3 loop reads CSVGQQETQYF. Partial CDR3 DNA: TGCAGCGTTGGTCAGCAAGAGACC. The V and J genes are TRBV29-1 and TRBJ2-5; no firm D call. Read sequence stops 3 residues before the CDR3 end, and the germline J gene provides the missing end. Trimming cost V 4 bases and J 2 bases, with 5 bases left between them. In germline, CDR1 is SQVTM, CDR2 ANQGSEA. The CDR3 length is 11 residues.

About this clone itself: The read stops 3 residues short of the end of the CDR3; the missing end is completed from the germline J gene. The V gene is TRBV7-6, the J gene TRBJ1-1, with D possibly matching TRBD1 (6 bases). V was cut by 5 bases and J by 3 bases, with 16 bases left in between. CDR3 length equals 15 residues. The germline V gene encodes CDR1 SGHVS and CDR2 FNYEAQ. The CDR3 sequence is CASSPRGSEDTEAFF. CDR3 DNA, as far as it was read: TGTGCCAGCAGCCCAAGGGGGTCAGAGGACACTGAA.

This clone has a count of ten or more. The read terminates 3 residues before the CDR3 end, so the remaining end is supplied by the germline J gene. The V gene is TRBV30, the J gene TRBJ2-2; no clear D. V was trimmed by 3 bases and J by 1 base, leaving 9 bases between them. The CDR3 runs to 14 residues. Germline loops: CDR1 GTSNPN, CDR2 SVGIG (reference sequence). The CDR3: CAWRQKRNTGELFF. The sequenced part of the CDR3 DNA is TGTGCCTGGAGGCAGAAAAGGAACACCGGGGAG.

This clone was detected ten times or more. With the read ending 3 residues before the CDR3 end, the germline J gene is used to fill in that end. This chain links TRBV20-1 with TRBJ1-4, with a weak D call TRBD1 (6 bases). Germline CDR1 reads DFQATT; CDR2 reads SNEGSKA (reference sequence). There are 13 residues in the CDR3. The V gene lost 4 bases and the J gene lost 6 bases, with 12 bases spanning the gap. CDR3 DNA (partial): TGCAGTGCTACCGGACAGTTCGATGAAAAA. This sequence encodes CSATGQFDEK. The entire CDR3 reads CSATGQFDEKLFF.

This clone was observed at least ten times. The read halts 3 residues ahead of the CDR3 end, with the missing end drawn from the germline J gene. The chain has TRBV18 and TRBJ2-3, with 12 bases lining up with TRBD2. This CDR3 has 16 residues. Germline values: CDR1 KGHSH, CDR2 LQKENI. J was trimmed by 4 bases and V by 6 bases; bases with no gene match: 8. The covered CDR3 bases are TGTGCCAGCTCTCAACTAGCGGGGGGTCGGGCAGATACG. It yields the protein CASSQLAGGRADT. The complete CDR3 protein is CASSQLAGGRADTQYF.

Ten or more counts support this clone. The CDR3 goes on 3 residues after the read ends, and that part is filled in from the germline J gene. This rearrangement joins TRBV2 to TRBJ2-5, with D possibly being TRBD2 (6 bases). This CDR3 comprises 16 residues. Germline CDR1 is SNHLY and CDR2 is FYNNEI. Trimming removed 6 bases from V and 5 bases from J, with 22 bases in between. Incomplete CDR3 DNA: TGTGCCAGCAGGGCGGGGATCCTATCGTTAGGGGAGACC. It specifies CASRAGILSLGET. The whole CDR3 protein reads CASRAGILSLGETQYF.

This clone was counted a few times. The read halts 3 residues ahead of the CDR3 end, with the missing end drawn from the germline J gene. This rearrangement joins TRBV30 to TRBJ2-5, with TRBD1 as a possible D gene (5 bases). CDR3 length equals 13 residues. Trimming took off 0 bases at V and 7 bases at J, with 12 bases between the two ends. Germline V gene sequence: CDR1 GTSNPN, CDR2 SVGIG (reference sequence). The sequenced part of the CDR3 DNA is TGTGCCTGGAGTGTACTTCAGGGCACGACC. It yields the protein CAWSVLQGTT. The CDR3 in its entirety is CAWSVLQGTTQYF.

On this clone itself: The read stops 3 residues short of the end of the CDR3; the missing end is completed from the germline J gene. The chain is built from TRBV2 and TRBJ1-2; D is perhaps TRBD1 (5 bases). This CDR3 has 13 residues. Between the trimmed V and J ends, which lost 2 bases and 4 bases, there was a span of 8 bases. Germline V gene data show CDR1 as SNHLY and CDR2 as FYNNEI. The CDR3 loop is CASSETGTYGYTF. The CDR3 bases that were read are TGTGCCAGCAGTGAAACAGGAACCTATGGC. Full variable domain (remainder filled in from reference TRBV2 and TRBJ1-2): EPEVTQTPSHQVTQMGQEVILRCVPISNHLYFYWYRQILGQKVEFLVSFYNNEISEKSEIFDDQFSVERPDGSNFTLKIRSTKLEDSAMYFCASSETGTYGYTFGSGTRLTVV.

This clone was found a few times. Read sequence stops 3 residues before the CDR3 end, and the germline J gene provides the missing end. The chain has TRBV6-1 and TRBJ2-7; 8 nucleotides agree with TRBD2. The CDR3 sequence is 16 residues long. The germline CDR1 and CDR2 sequences are MNHNS and SASEGT. V lost 1 base, J lost 5 bases, and 10 bases stayed unmatched. Partial CDR3 DNA: TGTGCCAGCAGTGAAGATATAAGCGGGAGTTACAACGAG. Translation gives CASSEDISGSYNE. The CDR3, in full, reads CASSEDISGSYNEQYF.

This clone was seen a handful of times. CDR3 DNA (partial): TGTGCCAGCAGCGCGTCTTACGAG. Encoded protein: CASSASYE. The whole CDR3 sequence reads CASSASYEQYF. This chain links TRBV7-8 with TRBJ2-7; D remains unclear. The read ends 3 residues early relative to the CDR3; the germline J gene fills the gap. Germline lookup yields CDR1 SGHVS and CDR2 FQNEAQ. This CDR3 contains 11 residues. Trimming pared 5 bases from V and 4 bases from J, leaving 6 bases between.

This clone appeared a few times. Coverage ceases 3 residues before the CDR3 finishes, and the germline J gene fills in the end. The chain employs TRBV11-2 and TRBJ2-1, with 9 bases fitting TRBD2. Trimming cost V 0 bases and J 9 bases; bases outside gene matches: 6. Germline CDR1 and CDR2: SGHAT and FQNNGV. The CDR3 runs to 15 residues. The part of the CDR3 DNA that was read is TGTGCCAGCAGCTTAGATGGGACTAGCTTCAGTGAG. Its translation: CASSLDGTSFSE. The full CDR3 reads CASSLDGTSFSEQFF.

Concerning this clone itself: The read finishes 3 residues shy of the CDR3 end, and the germline J gene is used to complete it. V gene TRBV19 combines with J gene TRBJ1-2; no clear D. V was clipped by 0 bases and J by 3 bases, with 14 bases between them. This CDR3 is built from 16 residues. Germline V gene lookup returns CDR1 LNHDA and CDR2 SQIVND (reference sequence). The sequenced CDR3 bases are TGTGCCAGTAGTATAGATTTTGCGGGCCGAGACTATGGC. It is translated as CASSIDFAGRDYG. In full, the CDR3 is CASSIDFAGRDYGYTF.

This clone has more than one count but fewer than ten. The CDR3 end is not reached by the read, which stops 3 residues before it; the germline J gene fills it in. This chain links TRBV5-1 with TRBJ2-5, with a tentative D call TRBD2 (6 bases). This CDR3 is 15 amino acids long. Trimming pared 1 base from V and 1 base from J, leaving 11 bases between. Per the germline V gene, CDR1 is SGHRS and CDR2 is YFSETQ. The covered CDR3 bases are TGCGCCAGCAGCTTGCGGCGGGGCACCCAAGAGACC. Translation: CASSLRRGTQET. The full CDR3 reads CASSLRRGTQETQYF.

This clone was seen many times. Sequencing ends 3 residues short of the CDR3 end; the germline J gene provides the rest. The genes are TRBV7-9 and TRBJ2-4; D is ambiguous. Germline CDR1 SEHNR, CDR2 FQNEAQ (reference sequence). There are 15 residues in the CDR3. Deletions cut 5 bases from V and 0 bases from J, with 11 bases between. CDR3 loop: CASSTAARAKNIQYF. The covered CDR3 bases are TGTGCCAGCAGCACTGCGGCCAGAGCCAAAAACATT.

This clone was seen more than once but under ten times. Coverage ceases 3 residues before the CDR3 finishes, and the germline J gene fills in the end. Other DNA sequences in the same sample also yield this CDR3. The chain couples TRBV19 to TRBJ2-7, with D perhaps matching TRBD1 (6 bases). V gave up 9 bases and J gave up 4 bases, with 16 bases separating them. Germline V gives CDR1 LNHDA, CDR2 SQIVND (reference sequence). The length of the CDR3 is 13 residues. CDR3 DNA, as far as it was read: TGTGCCAGCAGGGGTCGGGCCATGTACGAG. This gives the protein CASRGRAMYE. The full CDR3 sequence reads CASRGRAMYEQYF.

This clone was counted many times. The CDR3 DNA, read in part, is TGCAGTGCAAACAGACAGGGGAGGGGAAACACC. Residues: CSANRQGRGNT. The CDR3, in full, reads CSANRQGRGNTIYF. The V and J genes are TRBV20-1 and TRBJ1-3; 8 positions agree with TRBD1. The read terminates 3 residues before the CDR3 end, so the remaining end is supplied by the germline J gene. The CDR3 has 14 amino acids. With V trimmed by 6 bases and J by 4 bases, 8 bases remained unmatched. CDR1 is DFQATT and CDR2 is SNEGSKA in the germline V gene (reference sequence).

This clone was detected ten times or more. The observed sequence ends 3 residues before the CDR3 terminus, with the missing tail filled in from the germline J gene. The chain has TRBV6-2 or TRBV6-3 and TRBJ1-5; TRBD1 is a possible D gene (6 bases). This CDR3 region has 15 residues. The V gene lost 2 bases and the J gene lost 5 bases, with 13 bases spanning the gap. Germline V gene lookup returns CDR1 MNHEY and CDR2 SVGEGT. The CDR3 reads CASSYKGGGYQPQHF. CDR3 DNA, as far as it was read: TGTGCCAGCAGTTACAAAGGAGGGGGATATCAGCCC.

This clone came up a few times. Read sequence stops 3 residues before the CDR3 end, and the germline J gene provides the missing end. The rearrangement uses TRBV2 and TRBJ1-2; 10 nucleotides line up with TRBD1. The germline V gene has CDR1 SNHLY and CDR2 FYNNEI. After removal of 7 bases from V and 7 bases from J, the junction contained 9 bases not matched to a gene. The CDR3 is made up of 14 amino acids. The CDR3 bases that were read are TGTGCCAGCAACGAGGGACAGGGGATTAGTGGC. Translating gives CASNEGQGISG. The CDR3 in its entirety is CASNEGQGISGYTF.

Only a few counts were recorded for this clone. The DNA ends 3 residues before the CDR3 does, and the rest of the CDR3 is filled in from the germline J gene. V is TRBV5-5 and J is TRBJ2-1; D remains unclear. V was shortened by 5 bases and J by 4 bases, with 10 bases between the two germline ends. The CDR3 length is 13 residues. Germline V gene data show CDR1 as SGHKS and CDR2 as YYEKEE (reference sequence). This CDR3 reads CASRPSQYNEQFF. The part of the CDR3 DNA that was read is TGTGCCAGCAGACCGTCCCAGTACAATGAG.

In regard to this clone: The read ends 3 residues before the CDR3 terminus; that terminus is restored from the germline J gene. The chain combines TRBV6-2 or TRBV6-3 with TRBJ2-1, with 11 bases aligning to TRBD2. Germline lookup yields CDR1 MNHEY and CDR2 SVGEGT. V lost 8 bases, J lost 4 bases, and 4 bases stayed unmatched. This CDR3 spans 14 amino acids. CDR3 DNA (partial): TGTGCCAGCCTAGCGGGGGGCCAATACAATGAG. Translating it yields CASLAGGQYNE. The CDR3, in full, reads CASLAGGQYNEQFF.

In this sample, this clone turned up many times. Coverage ceases 3 residues before the CDR3 finishes, and the germline J gene fills in the end. The chain is built from TRBV10-1 and TRBJ2-7; D perhaps matches TRBD1 (5 bases). Germline assignment: CDR1 WNHNN and CDR2 SYGVQD (reference sequence). Trimming took off 2 bases at V and 2 bases at J, with 10 bases between the two ends. This CDR3 region has 14 residues. The sequenced CDR3 bases are TGCGCCAGCAGTGAGGTGGACAAACCCTACGAG. It yields the protein CASSEVDKPYE. The CDR3 reads in full as CASSEVDKPYEQYF.

Regarding this clone: The sequence runs out 3 residues before the end of the CDR3; the remainder is reconstructed from the germline J gene. This rearrangement joins TRBV2 to TRBJ2-3; 9 nucleotides align to TRBD2. Looked up from germline, CDR1 is SNHLY and CDR2 is FYNNEI. V lost 5 bases and J lost 2; bases outside the gene matches: 8. The length of the CDR3 is 16 residues. The CDR3 DNA, read in part, is TGTGCCAGCAGTTTTATAGCGGGGGCAGTCACAGATACG. Translated, it gives CASSFIAGAVTDT. The full-length CDR3 reads as CASSFIAGAVTDTQYF.

This clone was counted ten times or more. The missing CDR3 end, 3 residues past where the read stops, is filled in from the germline J gene. The chain uses TRBV5-3 and TRBJ2-2; D is ambiguous. TRBV5-3 is an ORF; its function is uncertain. The CDR3 length is 13 residues. Trimming pared 5 bases from V and 1 base from J, leaving 6 bases between. CDR3 bases read: TGTGCCAGAAGACGACAGAACACCGGGGAG. Protein: CARRRQNTGE. The whole CDR3 is CARRRQNTGELFF.

Ten or more counts support this clone. The read halts 3 residues ahead of the CDR3 end, with the missing end drawn from the germline J gene. J is TRBJ2-4 and V is TRBV5-1; 7 bases align to TRBD2. Germline trimming cut 3 bases from V and 3 bases from J; bases unmatched to any gene: 6. Looked up from germline, CDR1 is SGHRS and CDR2 is YFSETQ. CDR3 size: 15 residues. This CDR3 is CASSYGGSGKNIQYF. CDR3 DNA (partial): TGCGCCAGCAGCTACGGGGGGTCGGGCAAAAACATT.

This clone was detected many times. The CDR3 end lies 3 residues beyond the end of the read and is filled in from the germline J gene. The rearrangement uses TRBV7-6 and TRBJ2-7; D is possibly TRBD2 (6 bases). The CDR3 totals 18 residues. Trimming took 4 bases from V and 3 from J, leaving 25 bases between them. CDR1 and CDR2 from the germline V gene are SGHVS and FNYEAQ. The part of the CDR3 DNA that was read is TGTGCCAGCAGCTCCAACCCCACCTTGGGCGGGGTATACTACGAG. Encoded protein: CASSSNPTLGGVYYE. The CDR3 in its entirety is CASSSNPTLGGVYYEQYF.

Comment on this clone: The missing CDR3 end, 3 residues past where the read stops, is filled in from the germline J gene. The rearrangement links TRBV5-5 to TRBJ2-1; possible D gene TRBD1, 6 bases. V dropped 0 bases and J dropped 7 bases, with 11 bases sitting between them. CDR3 length: 14 residues. CDR1 and CDR2 from the germline V gene are SGHKS and YYEKEE (reference sequence). The part of the CDR3 DNA that was read is TGTGCCAGCAGCTTGGGGTTCAGGGGAAATGAG. Its protein is CASSLGFRGNE. The complete CDR3 protein is CASSLGFRGNEQFF. Supplemented by reference TRBV5-5 and TRBJ2-1, the full variable domain reads DAGVTQSPTHLIKTRGQQVTLRCSPISGHKSVSWYQQVLGQGPQFIFQYYEKEERGRGNFPDRFSARQFPNYSSELNVNALLLGDSALYLCASSLGFRGNEQFFGPGTRLTVL.

This clone has at least ten counts. Read data end 3 residues before the CDR3 end; the end is taken from the germline J gene. The chain uses TRBV2 and TRBJ1-5, with D possibly being TRBD1 (5 bases). Germline CDR1 and CDR2: SNHLY and FYNNEI. With 4 bases removed from V and 7 bases from J, the gap between germline ends came to 11 bases. The CDR3 sequence is 13 residues long. The CDR3 loop is CASSATGRQPQHF. Incomplete CDR3 DNA: TGTGCCAGCAGTGCCACAGGTCGACAGCCC.

This clone was detected only a few times. The CDR3 end lies 3 residues beyond the end of the read and is filled in from the germline J gene. The chain carries TRBV2 and TRBJ2-3, with D perhaps TRBD1 or TRBD2 (7 bases each). CDR3 length: 15 amino acids. Germline CDR1 is SNHLY and CDR2 is FYNNEI. Here the CDR3 reads CASSEGQGGYETQYF. The DNA read from the CDR3 is TGTGCCAGCAGTGAAGGACAGGGAGGGTATGAAACG.

This clone was seen ten or more times. Read sequence stops 3 residues before the CDR3 end, and the germline J gene provides the missing end. This chain links TRBV5-1 with TRBJ1-1, with 8 bases that match TRBD1. The CDR3 length is 15 residues. Losses at the gene ends were 0 bases for V and 4 bases for J; bases not matched to a gene: 5. Germline V CDR1 and CDR2: SGHRS, YFSETQ. CDR3 DNA (partial): TGCGCCAGCAGCTTGGAAAACAGGGGGGTCACTGAA. This encodes CASSLENRGVTE. The whole CDR3 sequence is CASSLENRGVTEAFF. The complete variable domain, with remaining parts taken from reference TRBV5-1 and TRBJ1-1, reads KAGVTQTPRYLIKTRGQQVTLSCSPISGHRSVSWYQQTPGQGLQFLFEYFSETQRNKGNFPGRFSGRQFSNSRSEMNVSTLELGDSALYLCASSLENRGVTEAFFGQGTRLTVV.